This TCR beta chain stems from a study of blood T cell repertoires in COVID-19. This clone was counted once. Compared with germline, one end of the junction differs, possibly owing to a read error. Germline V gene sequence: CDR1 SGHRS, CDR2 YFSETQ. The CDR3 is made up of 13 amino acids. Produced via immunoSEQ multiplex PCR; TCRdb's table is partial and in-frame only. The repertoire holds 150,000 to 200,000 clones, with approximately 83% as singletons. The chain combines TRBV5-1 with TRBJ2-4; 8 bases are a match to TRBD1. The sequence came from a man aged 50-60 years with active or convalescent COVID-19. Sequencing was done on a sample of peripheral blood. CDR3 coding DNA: TGCGCCAGCAGCTTGGAGGCAGGGGGCGCCCCTGGCTTC. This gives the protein CASSLEAGGAPGF.